This is a list of T cell receptor beta chains from one sample in a study of T cells in Graves' hyperthyroidism and ophthalmopathy. TCRdb redid the calling of the multiplex PCR reads with MiXCR, one entry per CDR3 protein. The top ten clones hold about 45% of a sample with 100,000 to 130,000 distinct CDR3 sequences, about a sixth of them seen once. Sequencing was carried out using blood. The receptors originated from a woman between 45 and 65 years old with Graves' hyperthyroidism. The CDR3 runs from the conserved cysteine through the conserved F or W. D genes are given only for firm matches. A clone size is listed for some rows: how often the clone was seen (once, few, many), or a class if it is expanded.

clone size: many; D gene: TRBD1; J gene: TRBJ2-3; V gene: TRBV2; CDR3 protein: CASRDRGGADTQYF; CDR3 DNA: TGTGCCAGCAGAGACAGGGGGGGTGCAGATACGCAGTATTTT
clone size: NA; D gene: TRBD1; J gene: TRBJ1-6; V gene: TRBV28; CDR3 protein: CASSRQGSSYNSPLHF; CDR3 DNA: TGTGCCAGCAGTCGACAGGGTAGCTCCTATAATTCACCCCTCCACTTT
clone size: many; D gene: TRBD2; J gene: TRBJ2-2; V gene: TRBV2; CDR3 protein: CASSASGSGELFF; CDR3 DNA: TGTGCCAGCAGTGCTAGCGGGAGCGGGGAGCTGTTTTTT
clone size: many; D gene: TRBD1; J gene: TRBJ2-3; V gene: TRBV24-1; CDR3 protein: CATSDHTGQGFRDTQYF; CDR3 DNA: TGTGCCACCAGTGACCACACCGGACAGGGGTTTAGAGATACGCAGTATTTT
clone size: many; D gene: TRBD1; J gene: TRBJ1-6; V gene: TRBV20-1; CDR3 protein: CSASLRTGSSYNSPLHF; CDR3 DNA: TGCAGTGCTAGCCTCCGGACAGGAAGCTCCTATAATTCACCCCTCCACTTT
clone size: many; D gene: TRBD2; J gene: TRBJ2-7; V gene: TRBV27; CDR3 protein: CASSIYPGTSSYEQYF; CDR3 DNA: TGTGCCAGCAGTATCTACCCTGGGACTAGCTCATACGAGCAGTACTTC
clone size: many; D gene: TRBD2; J gene: TRBJ2-1; V gene: TRBV18; CDR3 protein: CASSPGDYIIHEQFF; CDR3 DNA: TGTGCCAGCTCACCGGGGGACTATATTATCCATGAGCAGTTCTTC
clone size: many; D gene: TRBD2; J gene: TRBJ2-7; V gene: TRBV28; CDR3 protein: CASSFLMGGTRNYEQYF; CDR3 DNA: TGTGCCAGCAGTTTCCTAATGGGGGGGACTAGGAACTACGAGCAGTACTTC
clone size: many; D gene: TRBD1; J gene: TRBJ2-6; V gene: TRBV6-2/TRBV6-3; CDR3 protein: CASSAGTGRPGANVLTF; CDR3 DNA: TGTGCCAGCAGTGCCGGGACAGGGCGACCTGGGGCCAACGTCCTGACTTTC
clone size: many; D gene: TRBD1; J gene: TRBJ2-4; V gene: TRBV27; CDR3 protein: CASSSGTGGNIQYF; CDR3 DNA: TGTGCCAGCAGTTCCGGGACAGGGGGAAACATTCAGTACTTC
clone size: many; D gene: NA; J gene: TRBJ1-5; V gene: TRBV19; CDR3 protein: CASSRGGHQPQHF; CDR3 DNA: TGTGCCAGTAGTCGGGGCGGTCATCAGCCCCAGCATTTT
clone size: many; D gene: TRBD1; J gene: TRBJ2-5; V gene: TRBV7-7; CDR3 protein: CASSVDREGTQYF; CDR3 DNA: TGTGCTAGCAGCGTGGACAGGGAAGGGACCCAGTACTTC
clone size: NA; D gene: TRBD2; J gene: TRBJ2-1; V gene: TRBV6-2/TRBV6-3; CDR3 protein: CADSYSTGLGINEQFF; CDR3 DNA: TGTGCCGACAGTTACTCGACGGGACTAGGGATCAATGAGCAGTTCTTC
clone size: many; D gene: NA; J gene: TRBJ1-6; V gene: TRBV19; CDR3 protein: CASNPGDYNSPLHF; CDR3 DNA: TGTGCCAGTAATCCAGGCGATTATAATTCACCCCTCCACTTT
clone size: many; D gene: TRBD1; J gene: TRBJ2-7; V gene: TRBV24-1; CDR3 protein: CATSDTGTAYEQYF; CDR3 DNA: TGTGCCACCAGTGACACCGGGACAGCCTACGAGCAGTACTTC
clone size: many; D gene: NA; J gene: TRBJ1-1; V gene: TRBV12-3/TRBV12-4; CDR3 protein: CASSRLNTEAFF; CDR3 DNA: TGTGCCAGCAGTCGCTTGAACACTGAAGCTTTCTTT
clone size: many; D gene: TRBD1; J gene: TRBJ1-1; V gene: TRBV30; CDR3 protein: CAWSVPQGAIASNTEAFF; CDR3 DNA: TGTGCCTGGAGTGTACCTCAGGGGGCAATCGCATCTAACACTGAAGCTTTCTTT
clone size: many; D gene: NA; J gene: TRBJ2-1; V gene: TRBV5-1; CDR3 protein: CASSLAAGTSSYNEQFF; CDR3 DNA: TGCGCCAGCAGCTTGGCCGCGGGGACGAGCTCCTACAATGAGCAGTTCTTC
clone size: NA; D gene: NA; J gene: TRBJ1-4; V gene: TRBV29-1; CDR3 protein: CSVGKQGGWDEKLFF; CDR3 DNA: TGCAGCGTTGGGAAACAGGGAGGATGGGATGAAAAACTGTTTTTT
clone size: NA; D gene: NA; J gene: TRBJ2-7; V gene: TRBV28; CDR3 protein: CASSSGVRPREQYF; CDR3 DNA: TGTGCCAGCAGTTCCGGGGTCCGCCCCCGGGAGCAGTACTTC
clone size: once; D gene: NA; J gene: TRBJ2-5; V gene: TRBV7-9; CDR3 protein: CASSLAQGETQYF; CDR3 DNA: TGTGCCAGCAGCTTAGCGCAGGGGGAGACCCAGTACTTC
clone size: once; D gene: TRBD2; J gene: TRBJ2-3; V gene: TRBV29-1; CDR3 protein: CSGGGGSGDTDTQYF; CDR3 DNA: TGCAGCGGGGGGGGGGGTAGCGGAGACACAGATACGCAGTATTTT
clone size: NA; D gene: TRBD2; J gene: TRBJ2-1; V gene: TRBV6-1; CDR3 protein: CASSLTSAPYNEQFF; CDR3 DNA: TGTGCCAGCAGCCTGACTAGCGCCCCCTACAATGAGCAGTTCTTC
clone size: many; D gene: TRBD2; J gene: TRBJ2-3; V gene: TRBV11-2; CDR3 protein: CASSLGLAGVDTQYF; CDR3 DNA: TGTGCCAGCAGCTTAGGACTAGCGGGAGTGGATACGCAGTATTTT
clone size: NA; D gene: NA; J gene: TRBJ2-2; V gene: TRBV7-9; CDR3 protein: CASSSTRGTGELFF; CDR3 DNA: TGTGCCAGCAGCTCGACTAGGGGCACCGGGGAGCTGTTTTTT
clone size: many; D gene: NA; J gene: TRBJ2-3; V gene: TRBV10-3; CDR3 protein: CAISENRGGPDTQYF; CDR3 DNA: TGTGCCATCAGTGAGAACAGGGGAGGACCAGATACGCAGTATTTT
clone size: many; D gene: TRBD1; J gene: TRBJ1-5; V gene: TRBV28; CDR3 protein: CASLYQTGSSNQPQHF; CDR3 DNA: TGTGCCAGCCTTTACCAGACAGGGTCGAGCAATCAGCCCCAGCATTTT
clone size: many; D gene: NA; J gene: TRBJ1-1; V gene: TRBV10-3; CDR3 protein: CAISEASYTEAFF; CDR3 DNA: TGTGCCATCAGTGAGGCTAGTTACACTGAAGCTTTCTTT
clone size: many; D gene: NA; J gene: TRBJ2-2; V gene: TRBV5-8; CDR3 protein: CASTNFAWGTGGTGELFF; CDR3 DNA: TGTGCCAGCACCAACTTTGCGTGGGGTACGGGTGGCACCGGGGAGCTGTTTTTT
clone size: NA; D gene: NA; J gene: TRBJ1-1; V gene: TRBV3-1; CDR3 protein: CASSLRGYTEAFF; CDR3 DNA: TGTGCCAGCAGTTTAAGGGGGTACACTGAAGCTTTCTTT
clone size: many; D gene: NA; J gene: TRBJ2-1; V gene: TRBV7-6; CDR3 protein: CASSPLTQSSSCNEQFF; CDR3 DNA: TGTGCCAGCAGCCCGCTCACCCAGTCGAGCTCCTGCAATGAGCAGTTCTTC
clone size: NA; D gene: TRBD1; J gene: TRBJ1-6; V gene: TRBV29-1; CDR3 protein: CSARDSSRNSPLHF; CDR3 DNA: TGCAGCGCCCGGGACAGCTCCCGAAATTCACCCCTCCACTTT
clone size: few; D gene: NA; J gene: TRBJ2-1; V gene: TRBV19; CDR3 protein: CAVLSSAYNEQFF; CDR3 DNA: TGTGCCGTCCTCTCTAGCGCCTACAATGAGCAGTTCTTC
clone size: many; D gene: NA; J gene: TRBJ1-5; V gene: TRBV19; CDR3 protein: CASIGRGRFAQPQHF; CDR3 DNA: TGTGCCAGTATTGGAAGGGGAAGATTTGCGCAGCCCCAGCATTTT
clone size: many; D gene: TRBD1; J gene: TRBJ2-1; V gene: TRBV27; CDR3 protein: CASSFRTGLYNEQFF; CDR3 DNA: TGTGCCAGCAGTTTCCGGACAGGGCTCTACAATGAGCAGTTCTTC
clone size: many; D gene: NA; J gene: TRBJ2-5; V gene: TRBV7-9; CDR3 protein: CASSSGGQETQYF; CDR3 DNA: TGTGCCAGCAGCTCTGGGGGCCAAGAGACCCAGTACTTC
clone size: many; D gene: TRBD1; J gene: TRBJ2-3; V gene: TRBV30; CDR3 protein: CAWINTGDTDTQYF; CDR3 DNA: TGTGCCTGGATTAATACAGGGGACACAGATACGCAGTATTTT
clone size: NA; D gene: TRBD1; J gene: TRBJ1-1; V gene: TRBV2; CDR3 protein: CASLPGQRNTEAFF; CDR3 DNA: TGTGCCAGCCTTCCGGGACAGAGAAACACTGAAGCTTTCTTT
clone size: many; D gene: NA; J gene: TRBJ1-5; V gene: TRBV30; CDR3 protein: CAWSVSRNQPQHF; CDR3 DNA: TGTGCCTGGAGTGTGTCTAGAAATCAGCCCCAGCATTTT
clone size: NA; D gene: NA; J gene: TRBJ1-1; V gene: TRBV5-4; CDR3 protein: CASSLSKVNTEAFF; CDR3 DNA: TGTGCCAGCAGCCTAAGCAAAGTGAACACTGAAGCTTTCTTT
clone size: many; D gene: NA; J gene: TRBJ1-1; V gene: TRBV11-3; CDR3 protein: CASSSGRDEAFF; CDR3 DNA: TGTGCCAGCAGCTCAGGGAGGGATGAAGCTTTCTTT
clone size: many; D gene: NA; J gene: TRBJ2-5; V gene: TRBV7-2; CDR3 protein: CASNSQETQYF; CDR3 DNA: TGTGCCAGCAACTCTCAAGAGACCCAGTACTTC
clone size: many; D gene: NA; J gene: TRBJ2-1; V gene: TRBV27; CDR3 protein: CASSLSWYNEQFF; CDR3 DNA: TGTGCCAGCAGTTTATCGTGGTACAATGAGCAGTTCTTC
clone size: many; D gene: TRBD2; J gene: TRBJ2-1; V gene: TRBV11-1; CDR3 protein: CASSLLAGDYNEQFF; CDR3 DNA: TGTGCCAGCAGCTTACTAGCGGGAGACTACAATGAGCAGTTCTTC
clone size: many; D gene: TRBD1; J gene: TRBJ1-2; V gene: TRBV29-1; CDR3 protein: CSVSGGQNYGYTF; CDR3 DNA: TGCAGCGTTTCAGGGGGGCAGAACTATGGCTACACCTTC
clone size: many; D gene: TRBD1; J gene: TRBJ1-1; V gene: TRBV27; CDR3 protein: CASRPRDRRGNTEAFF; CDR3 DNA: TGTGCCAGCCGACCGAGGGACAGGAGAGGGAACACTGAAGCTTTCTTT
clone size: many; D gene: NA; J gene: TRBJ1-5; V gene: TRBV20-1; CDR3 protein: CSAIGQPNQPQHF; CDR3 DNA: TGCAGTGCTATTGGGCAGCCCAATCAGCCCCAGCATTTT
clone size: many; D gene: NA; J gene: TRBJ1-2; V gene: TRBV2; CDR3 protein: CASSSIDRLGYTF; CDR3 DNA: TGTGCCAGCAGTTCCATCGACAGGTTGGGCTACACCTTC
clone size: many; D gene: TRBD1; J gene: TRBJ1-5; V gene: TRBV27; CDR3 protein: CASSGRQGLGQPQHF; CDR3 DNA: TGTGCCAGCAGTGGGAGACAGGGCTTGGGTCAGCCCCAGCATTTT
clone size: NA; D gene: NA; J gene: TRBJ2-1; V gene: TRBV20-1; CDR3 protein: CSARALGYSYNEQFF; CDR3 DNA: TGCAGTGCTAGAGCCCTAGGCTACTCCTACAATGAGCAGTTCTTC
clone size: many; D gene: TRBD2; J gene: TRBJ2-1; V gene: TRBV11-2; CDR3 protein: CASSSSSGSEQFF; CDR3 DNA: TGTGCCAGCAGCTCCTCTAGCGGGAGCGAGCAGTTCTTC
clone size: NA; D gene: NA; J gene: TRBJ2-5; V gene: TRBV12-3/TRBV12-4; CDR3 protein: CASSQGAVETQYF; CDR3 DNA: TGTGCCAGCAGTCAGGGAGCAGTGGAGACCCAGTACTTC
clone size: many; D gene: TRBD1; J gene: TRBJ1-5; V gene: TRBV12-3/TRBV12-4; CDR3 protein: CASSPSGGESNQPQHF; CDR3 DNA: TGTGCCAGCAGCCCGTCAGGGGGCGAGAGCAATCAGCCCCAGCATTTT
clone size: many; D gene: TRBD2; J gene: TRBJ2-1; V gene: TRBV10-2; CDR3 protein: CASGLVYEQFF; CDR3 DNA: TGCGCCAGTGGACTAGTGTATGAGCAGTTCTTC
clone size: many; D gene: NA; J gene: TRBJ2-5; V gene: TRBV19; CDR3 protein: CASSDTGNQETQYF; CDR3 DNA: TGTGCCAGTAGTGATACGGGTAACCAAGAGACCCAGTACTTC
clone size: many; D gene: TRBD1; J gene: TRBJ1-5; V gene: TRBV28; CDR3 protein: CASSSPDRGPNQPQHF; CDR3 DNA: TGTGCCAGCAGTTCCCCGGACAGGGGCCCAAATCAGCCCCAGCATTTT
clone size: many; D gene: TRBD1; J gene: TRBJ2-2; V gene: TRBV14; CDR3 protein: CASSQAGQGMTGELFF; CDR3 DNA: TGTGCCAGCAGCCAAGCGGGACAGGGAATGACCGGGGAGCTGTTTTTT
clone size: NA; D gene: NA; J gene: TRBJ1-1; V gene: TRBV20-1; CDR3 protein: CSAPPGAEAFF; CDR3 DNA: TGCAGTGCCCCCCCCGGGGCTGAAGCTTTCTTT
clone size: NA; D gene: NA; J gene: TRBJ2-3; V gene: TRBV28; CDR3 protein: CASSLPSGLTDMQYF; CDR3 DNA: TGTGCCAGCAGTTTACCAAGCGGGCTAACAGATATGCAGTATTTT